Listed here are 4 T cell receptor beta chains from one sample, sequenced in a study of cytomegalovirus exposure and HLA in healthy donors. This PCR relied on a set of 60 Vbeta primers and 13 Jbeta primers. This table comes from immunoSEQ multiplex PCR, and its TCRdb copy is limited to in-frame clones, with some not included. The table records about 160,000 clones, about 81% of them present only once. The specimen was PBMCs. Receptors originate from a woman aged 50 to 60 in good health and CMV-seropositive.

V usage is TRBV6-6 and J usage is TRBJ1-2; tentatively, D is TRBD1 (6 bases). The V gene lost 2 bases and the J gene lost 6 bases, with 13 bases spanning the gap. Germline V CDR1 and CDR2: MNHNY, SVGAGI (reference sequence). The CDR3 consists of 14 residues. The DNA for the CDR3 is TGTGCCAGCAGTTACGGGGGCCGGACAGATGGCTACACCTTC. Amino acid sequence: CASSYGGRTDGYTF.

CDR3 sequence: CASSLVRTGSEAFF. For the CDR3, the DNA is TGTGCCAGCAGCTTAGTTCGGACGGGGTCTGAAGCTTTCTTT. The chain joins TRBV7-8 to TRBJ1-1; D is uncertain. Trimming shortened V by 1 base and J by 6 bases, and 12 bases separated the two germline ends. CDR1 SGHVS and CDR2 FQNEAQ come from the germline V gene. This CDR3 has 14 residues.

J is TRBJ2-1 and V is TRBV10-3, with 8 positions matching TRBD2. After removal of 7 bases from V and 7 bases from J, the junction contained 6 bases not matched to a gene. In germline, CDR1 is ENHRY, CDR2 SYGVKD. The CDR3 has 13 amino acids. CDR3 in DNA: TGTGCCATCACGAACGGGGGGGTGAATGAGCAGTTCTTC. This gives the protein CAITNGGVNEQFF.

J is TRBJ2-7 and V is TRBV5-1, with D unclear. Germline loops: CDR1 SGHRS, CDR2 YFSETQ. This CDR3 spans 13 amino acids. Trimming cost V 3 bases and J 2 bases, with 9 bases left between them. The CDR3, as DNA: TGCGCCAGCAGCTCCCCCCCTGCCTACGAGCAGTACTTC. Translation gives CASSSPPAYEQYF.